This T cell receptor (beta chain) was captured in a study of T cell responses to AZD1222 COVID-19 vaccine. Study observations and caveats: Baseline seropositivity occurred in only a handful of AZD1222 recipients. Increased Spike-specific TCR breadth and depth were observed after two AZD1222 doses. Unmutated regions of variants are reportedly targeted by nearly half of spike-specific TCRs.

Note on this clone: Its antigen is not identified.

V lost 4 bases and J 0 bases, leaving 13 bases between the germline ends. The CDR3 has 16 residues. CDR1 and CDR2 (germline): SGHVS, FQNEAQ. Using immunoSEQ multiplex PCR, the repertoire was profiled, and TCRdb retains in-frame clones only, with some absent. The sample includes about 120,000 clones, about 92% seen only once; the top ten take 11% to 15%. Sequences were derived from peripheral blood, sampled on day 0 of AZD1222 vaccination. This receptor was identified in an adult in good health. V and J are TRBV7-8 and TRBJ1-3, with no clear D. CDR3 sequence: CASSYRPGNSGNTIYF. The DNA for the CDR3 is TGTGCCAGCAGCTATAGACCCGGGAACTCTGGAAACACCATATATTTT.